This TCR beta chain was sequenced during a study of control samples from healthy donors and cancer patients. The assay was immunoSEQ multiplex PCR, and TCRdb's table has in-frame clones only and misses some. The table records about 190,000 clones, around 90% of them present only once. Germline values: CDR1 MNHEY, CDR2 SVGAGI. This CDR3 is built from 15 residues. V shed 9 bases, J shed 4 bases, and the junction held 12 bases outside the gene matches. The source material was blood. The source is a man aged 25 to 45 in good health. J is TRBJ2-3 and V is TRBV6-5, with 8 positions matching TRBD2. CDR3 amino acids: CASTRGTGGSDTQYF. CDR3 nucleotides: TGTGCCAGTACTCGGGGGACGGGGGGGTCAGATACGCAGTATTTT.